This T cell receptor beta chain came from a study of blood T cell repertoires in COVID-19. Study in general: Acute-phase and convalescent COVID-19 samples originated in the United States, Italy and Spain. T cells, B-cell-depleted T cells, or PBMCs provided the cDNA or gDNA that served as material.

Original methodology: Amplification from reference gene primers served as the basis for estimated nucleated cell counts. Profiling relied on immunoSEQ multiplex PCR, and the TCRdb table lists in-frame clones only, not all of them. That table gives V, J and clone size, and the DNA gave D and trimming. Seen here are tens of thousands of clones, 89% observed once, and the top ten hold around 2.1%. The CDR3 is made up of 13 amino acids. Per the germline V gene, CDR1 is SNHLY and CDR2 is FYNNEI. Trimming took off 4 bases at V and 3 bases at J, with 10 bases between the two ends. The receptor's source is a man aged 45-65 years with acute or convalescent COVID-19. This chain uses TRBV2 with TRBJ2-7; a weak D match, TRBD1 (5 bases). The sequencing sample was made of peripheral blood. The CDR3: CASSVSGLYEQYF. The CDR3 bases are TGTGCCAGCAGTGTTTCAGGGCTCTACGAGCAGTACTTC.